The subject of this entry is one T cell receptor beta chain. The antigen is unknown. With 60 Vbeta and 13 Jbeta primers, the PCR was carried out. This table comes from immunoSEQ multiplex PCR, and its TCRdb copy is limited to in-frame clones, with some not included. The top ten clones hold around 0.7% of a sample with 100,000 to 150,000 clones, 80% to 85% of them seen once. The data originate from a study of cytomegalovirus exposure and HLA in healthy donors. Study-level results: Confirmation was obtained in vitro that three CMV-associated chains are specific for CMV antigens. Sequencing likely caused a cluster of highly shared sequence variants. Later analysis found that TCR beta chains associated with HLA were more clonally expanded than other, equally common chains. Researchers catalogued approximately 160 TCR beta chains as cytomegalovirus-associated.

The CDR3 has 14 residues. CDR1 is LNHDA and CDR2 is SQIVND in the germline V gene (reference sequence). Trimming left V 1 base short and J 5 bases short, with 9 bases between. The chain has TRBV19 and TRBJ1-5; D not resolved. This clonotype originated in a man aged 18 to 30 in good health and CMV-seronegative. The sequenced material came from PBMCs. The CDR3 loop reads CASSIVGRYQPQHF. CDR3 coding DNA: TGTGCCAGTAGTATAGTTGGCAGATATCAGCCCCAGCATTTT.